One and the same sample provided the 9 T cell receptor beta chains below, sequenced in a study of blood T cell repertoires in COVID-19. Sequencing used immunoSEQ multiplex PCR; TCRdb keeps in-frame clones, though not all of them. Seen here are 170,000 or so clones, over 80% observed once, and the top ten hold 7.6%. Input material: peripheral blood. These receptors were collected from a woman in her 70s with COVID-19, enrolled during active disease.

The rearrangement joins TRBV3-1 (or the pseudogene TRBV3-2) to TRBJ2-7; maybe TRBD1 (6 bases). V was clipped by 2 bases and J by 2 bases, with 19 bases between them. Germline lookup yields CDR1 LGHDT and CDR2 YNNKEL (reference sequence). The CDR3 consists of 17 residues. CDR3 amino acids: CASSQRGAPWDTYEQYF. The CDR3 region has the DNA TGTGCCAGCAGCCAAAGGGGAGCACCTTGGGACACCTACGAGCAGTACTTC.

The J gene is TRBJ2-1, the V gene TRBV19; 7 bases line up with TRBD1. V was clipped by 9 bases and J by 4 bases; unmatched bases: 3. Per germline, CDR1 LNHDA and CDR2 SQIVND (reference sequence). There are 12 residues in the CDR3. CDR3 DNA sequence: TGTGCCAGCCGGGACAGTTACAATGAGCAGTTCTTC. This translates into CASRDSYNEQFF.

The V call is TRBV28, the J call TRBJ2-7, with D unresolved. Germline CDR1 reads MDHEN; CDR2 reads SYDVKM. Trimming removed 4 bases at V and 7 bases at J, with 8 bases between. This CDR3 is 11 amino acids long. This chain's CDR3 is CASSSLLEQYF. The CDR3 region has the DNA TGTGCCAGCAGTTCCCTCTTAGAGCAGTACTTC.

This clone was detected a few times. CDR3: CASSPATGDGTGELFF. CDR3 in DNA: TGTGCCAGCAGCCCCGCGACAGGGGATGGCACCGGGGAGCTGTTTTTT. This chain links TRBV7-2 with TRBJ2-2; 8 positions match TRBD1. Germline loops: CDR1 SGHTA, CDR2 FQGNSA. This CDR3 has 16 residues. The ends lost 5 bases at V and 4 bases at J; junction bases unmatched: 9.

The chain combines TRBV5-6 with TRBJ2-3; TRBD1 matches 9 bases. Germline V gene lookup returns CDR1 SGHDT and CDR2 YYEEEE. V was clipped by 1 base and J by 2 bases; unmatched bases: 11. The CDR3 length is 18 residues. CDR3 DNA: TGTGCCAGCAGCTTGAGGGGGACAGGGTTTCCCCTCACAGATACGCAGTATTTT. Translation: CASSLRGTGFPLTDTQYF.

The V call is TRBV7-2, the J call TRBJ1-1; TRBD1 might be the D (6 bases). The CDR3 spans 14 residues. V gave up 1 base and J gave up 5 bases, with 11 bases separating them. Germline values: CDR1 SGHTA, CDR2 FQGNSA. The CDR3 nucleotides read TGTGCCAGCAGCTTAGGAGGGGGATGGACTGAAGCTTTCTTT. It translates to CASSLGGGWTEAFF.

The chain couples TRBV2 to TRBJ1-3; D gene uncertain. Deletions cut 5 bases from V and 0 bases from J, with 8 bases between. Germline V gene data show CDR1 as SNHLY and CDR2 as FYNNEI. The CDR3 contains 14 residues. CDR3 in amino acids: CASSPQISGNTIYF. CDR3 coding DNA: TGTGCCAGCAGTCCCCAGATCTCTGGAAACACCATATATTTT.

This chain uses TRBV2 with TRBJ2-5; 8 bases fit TRBD1. Trimming cost V 8 bases and J 9 bases; bases outside gene matches: 17. Per the germline V gene, CDR1 is SNHLY and CDR2 is FYNNEI. The CDR3 has 15 residues. The CDR3 is CASCLSPGGRGSQYF. The CDR3 coding sequence is TGTGCCAGCTGCTTGAGCCCAGGGGGCCGGGGGTCCCAGTACTTC.

In this sample, this clone turned up a few times. The chain joins TRBV18 to TRBJ2-7; TRBD1 agrees at 8 bases. This CDR3 has 15 amino acids. V was clipped by 3 bases and J by 2 bases; unmatched bases: 6. Per the germline V gene, CDR1 is KGHSH and CDR2 is LQKENI. The CDR3: CASSPGQGSPYEQYF. The DNA of the CDR3 is TGTGCCAGCTCACCCGGACAGGGTTCGCCCTACGAGCAGTACTTC.